The clone carrying this T cell receptor (beta chain) was seen only a few times. Its antigen is unidentified. Repeated repertoire sampling spanned the course of chemoradiotherapy. The entry originates in a study of chemoradiotherapy in HPV16-positive cancers. The CDR3 has 12 amino acids. Trimming stripped 1 base from V and 8 bases from J, with 8 bases between. The germline gives CDR1 SGHTA, CDR2 FQGNSA. Some clones are missing from TCRdb's copy, which holds only in-frame ones; the method was immunoSEQ multiplex PCR. This sample has more than 9,500 clones; around 80% occur once, and the top ten carry under 2.5%. Study-level findings and limits: During treatment, candidate HPV-specific clones and E7-related motifs expanded in tumor.

V usage is TRBV7-2 and J usage is TRBJ1-2; D gene uncertain. This specimen was collected from a patient who underwent chemoradiotherapy. The clonotype comes from a human donor with HPV-associated anogenital cancer. The DNA of the CDR3 is TGTGCCAGCAGCTTAGAATTAGGGGGCTACACCTTC. Protein product: CASSLELGGYTF.